The entry below describes one T cell receptor (beta chain). The sample comes from a study of T cell changes during pregnancy in multiple sclerosis. This table comes from immunoSEQ multiplex PCR, and its TCRdb copy is limited to in-frame clones, with some not included. The repertoire consists of tens of thousands of clones, with roughly 80% occurring once and the leading ten covering around 0.65%. V trimming: 6 bases; J trimming: 3 bases; junction bases outside the gene matches: 6. This CDR3 region has 15 residues. Germline V gene lookup returns CDR1 KGHSH and CDR2 LQKENI. This clonotype was sampled from a female donor with multiple sclerosis, enrolled in a pregnancy study. The gene calls are TRBV18 and TRBJ2-5, with 11 bases that match TRBD2. This material consisted of CD4+ T cells from peripheral blood mononuclear cells, taken before pregnancy. CDR3 protein: CASSPTSGGEETQYF. In nucleotides, the CDR3 is TGTGCCAGCTCCCCTACTAGCGGGGGAGAAGAGACCCAGTACTTC.